This T cell receptor beta chain comes out of a study of shared clonotypes between healthy human individuals. Study-level results: Estimated clonotype richness was generally higher in naive than memory subsets.

V dropped 9 bases and J dropped 1; count of bases not matched to a gene: 7. There are 15 residues in the CDR3. Germline V gene data show CDR1 as MDHEN and CDR2 as SYDVKM. Data came from immunoSEQ multiplex PCR; TCRdb stores just in-frame clones and leaves some out. The table has over 2 million clones, 85% to 95% seen once. Note on this clone: Its antigen is undetermined.

This receptor was identified in a man between 18 and 35 years old in good health. Some clones in this sample may be carry-over from other donors' samples. The sequenced sample consisted of naive CD4+ T cells from PBMCs. The subset: CD45RA+ positively selected. This chain uses TRBV28 with TRBJ2-5; 11 nucleotides agree with TRBD1. This CDR3 reads CASRTGGRGQETQYF. The CDR3, as DNA: TGTGCCAGTAGGACAGGGGGCCGGGGCCAAGAGACCCAGTACTTC.